This is a list of T cell receptor beta chains from one sample in a study of control samples from healthy donors and cancer patients. Assay: immunoSEQ multiplex PCR; the TCRdb copy retains only in-frame clones and omits some. In the table there are roughly 170,000 clones, roughly 93% of which are singletons. Sequenced sample: blood. The receptors were sampled from a woman aged 55-69 years in good health. Both conserved end residues are part of each CDR3. The order of the fields is clone size, V gene, CDR3 protein. Only part of the rows carry a size: once, few, many, or a class if the clone is expanded.

- TRBV7-9 CASSQTLMNTEAFF
- TRBV6-4 CASRLQTGEGADTEAFF
- TRBV7-2 CASSLVSGTAYSNQPQHF
- TRBV7-8 CASKPGQGPPGYTF
- TRBV10-3 CAISASGGYTDTQYF
once TRBV5-6 CASSLGDDNEQFF
- TRBV5-3 CARSLARWNTEAFF
- TRBV6-2/TRBV6-3 CASSSGYNEQFF
- TRBV5-5 CASSLVGTGGTSGANVLTF
- TRBV30 CAWSVWLTNTEAFF
- TRBV10-3 CAISEYRQGRSTGYTF
- TRBV9 CASSISGATGELFF
- TRBV3-1/TRBV3-2 CASSQGRGFGEQYF
- TRBV4-1 CASSTGGSGNTIYF
once TRBV6-5 CASSYLSRGGSPLHF
- TRBV30 CAWSGTGFGNQPQHF
- TRBV14 CASSQVGLEGTYEQYF